A single sample gave rise to the 30 T cell receptor beta chains below, sequenced in a study of blood T cells in healthy people across ages. A second PCR, run for about 7 to 12 cycles, used a sample-barcoded 5' primer plus a J-beta primer mix. TCRdb independently ran MiXCR on the 5' RACE reads; one entry per CDR3 protein. The sample lists 1.5 million to 2 million distinct CDR3 sequences, 28% seen once, with roughly 8% in the top ten. Sequenced sample: blood. The receptors come from a woman younger than 45 in good health.

This clonotype was detected many times. The rearrangement links TRBV29-1 to TRBJ1-2; D might be TRBD1 (5 bases). The CDR3 extends over 16 amino acids. Germline V CDR1 and CDR2: SQVTM, ANQGSEA. The V end was cut by 6 bases, the J end by 4 bases, with 24 bases between. CDR3: CSVVGADPQPLYGYTF. The DNA for the CDR3 is TGCAGCGTGGTTGGGGCGGACCCACAGCCCCTCTATGGCTACACCTTC.

This clonotype was recorded only once. A much larger clonotype is one base distant, so this may be a read error. This chain connects TRBV29-1 to TRBJ2-1; D gene uncertain. CDR3 size: 11 residues. The germline V gene has CDR1 SQVTM and CDR2 ANQGSEA. V was shortened by 2 bases and J by 14 bases, with 13 bases between the two germline ends. This CDR3 is CSVEKILSEFF. The CDR3 DNA reads TGCAGCGTTGAAAAAATTCTGTCGGAGTTCTTC.

This clonotype was detected ten times or more. V is TRBV12-3 or TRBV12-4 and J is TRBJ2-1; 9 bases match TRBD2. The V segment lost 4 bases and the J segment 11 bases; nucleotides outside the gene matches: 6. The CDR3 is made up of 13 amino acids. The CDR3 sequence: CASSSHLAGQQFF. The CDR3 coding sequence is TGTGCCAGCAGTTCCCATCTAGCGGGGCAGCAGTTCTTC.

This clonotype occurred many times. The gene calls are TRBV15 and TRBJ2-1; the match to TRBD1 covers 9 bases. Trimming at V came to 4 bases and at J to 7 bases, leaving 5 bases not matched to a gene. Germline V CDR1 and CDR2: LNHNV, YYDKDF (reference sequence). The CDR3 consists of 14 residues. CDR3 sequence: CATSTRTGVNEQFF. DNA for the CDR3: TGTGCCACCAGCACCAGGACAGGGGTAAATGAGCAGTTCTTC.

This clonotype has a handful of counts. The CDR3 bases are TGTGCCAGCAGCTTATCGGCAGGAGAGAACACTGAAGCTTTCTTT. Protein product: CASSLSAGENTEAFF. The chain has TRBV7-9 and TRBJ1-1; D uncertain. The germline gives CDR1 SEHNR, CDR2 FQNEAQ (reference sequence). CDR3 length: 15 residues. V was shortened by 2 bases and J by 1 base, with 11 bases between the two germline ends.

This clonotype was counted between two and nine times. The rearrangement uses TRBV6-6 and TRBJ2-3; D call uncertain. Germline-derived CDR1 and CDR2 are MNHNY and SVGAGI (reference sequence). V was clipped by 2 bases and J by 2 bases, with 8 bases between them. The CDR3 sequence is 14 residues long. The CDR3 sequence is CASSYARSTDTQYF. For the CDR3, the DNA is TGTGCCAGCAGTTACGCAAGATCCACAGATACGCAGTATTTT.

This clonotype was detected a few times. This chain links TRBV5-6 with TRBJ1-6; no clear D. CDR1 SGHDT and CDR2 YYEEEE come from the germline V gene. The CDR3 is 12 amino acids. The V and J ends lost 2 bases and 15 bases respectively, with 12 bases between them. In DNA, the CDR3 is TGTGCCAGCAGCTTAGGCAGGAGTCTCCTCCACTTT. Amino acids: CASSLGRSLLHF.

The gene calls are TRBV9 and TRBJ2-1, with no clear D. Per the germline V gene, CDR1 is SGDLS and CDR2 is YYNGEE. V was trimmed by 3 bases and J by 0 bases, leaving 13 bases between them. This CDR3 has 16 residues. The CDR3 DNA follows: TGTGCCAGCAGCGGTAGACTGAAATTCTCCTACAATGAGCAGTTCTTC. Translating gives CASSGRLKFSYNEQFF.

This clonotype was detected ten times or more. CDR3 amino acids: CASSYHPFRGDSPLHF. The CDR3 nucleotides read TGTGCCAGCAGTTACCACCCCTTCAGGGGAGATTCACCCCTCCACTTT. The chain carries TRBV6-6 and TRBJ1-6; maybe TRBD1 (6 bases). The CDR3 has 16 amino acids. Germline V CDR1 and CDR2: MNHNY, SVGAGI (reference sequence). Trimming shortened V by 2 bases and J by 8 bases, and 16 bases separated the two germline ends.

This clonotype has ten or more counts. The gene calls are TRBV9 and TRBJ1-2; possibly TRBD1 for D (5 bases). The V end was cut by 0 bases, the J end by 6 bases, with 12 bases between. The CDR3 is 14 amino acids. Germline CDR1 reads SGDLS; CDR2 reads YYNGEE. The CDR3 spells CASSVGQGGDGYTF. The CDR3 nucleotides are TGTGCCAGCAGCGTAGGGCAGGGTGGTGATGGCTACACCTTC.

The V call is TRBV12-3 or TRBV12-4, the J call TRBJ2-7, with TRBD1 matching over 10 bases. V lost 6 bases and J lost 5; bases outside the gene matches: 10. The length of the CDR3 is 15 residues. The chain's CDR3 is CASSRDRGRRNEQYF. CDR3 DNA sequence: TGTGCCAGCAGCCGCGACAGGGGGCGGCGGAACGAGCAGTACTTC.

This clonotype was seen a handful of times. At one end the junction does not follow the germline gene, possibly because of a read error. The chain carries TRBV7-9 and TRBJ1-2; D is unclear. Germline CDR1 SEHNR, CDR2 FQNEAQ (reference sequence). This CDR3 spans 16 amino acids. The CDR3 is CAGSPDGPPGMNGYTF. The DNA for the CDR3 is TGTGCCGGCAGCCCGGACGGGCCACCGGGTATGAATGGCTACACCTTC.

This rearrangement joins TRBV28 to TRBJ2-5; D not certain. The DNA end is a closer match to TRBJ2-7, so the J assignment may be wrong. The CDR3 is 15 residues long. The germline gives CDR1 MDHEN, CDR2 SYDVKM. This CDR3 is CASSPPGFTSYEQYF. Written as DNA, the CDR3 is TGTGCCAGCAGCCCCCCGGGTTTTACATCCTACGAGCAGTACTTC.

This clonotype was recorded a few times. The rearrangement uses TRBV15 and TRBJ1-4, with D unclear. Germline V lookup: CDR1 LNHNV, CDR2 YYDKDF (reference sequence). Trimming shortened V by 0 bases and J by 2 bases, and 16 bases separated the two germline ends. The CDR3 is made up of 18 amino acids. The CDR3 sequence is CATSRDRTGRSTNEKLFF. The CDR3, as DNA: TGTGCCACCAGCAGAGATCGGACGGGTCGGTCCACTAATGAAAAACTGTTTTTT.

This clonotype appeared many times. The chain links TRBV15 to TRBJ1-2; no firm D call. The CDR3 runs 15 residues. The germline V and J ends were trimmed by 5 bases and 4 bases, with 17 bases remaining between them. Looked up from germline, CDR1 is LNHNV and CDR2 is YYDKDF (reference sequence). CDR3 protein: CATSPDRTSVYGYTF. The DNA of the CDR3 is TGTGCCACCAGCCCAGATAGGACCTCTGTCTATGGCTACACCTTC. Based on the CDR3 plus reference TRBV15 and TRBJ1-2, the full variable domain is DAMVIQNPRYQVTQFGKPVTLSCSQTLNHNVMYWYQQKSSQAPKLLFHYYDKDFNNEADTPDNFQSRRPNTSFCFLDIRSPGLGDTAMYLCATSPDRTSVYGYTFGSGTRLTVV.

This chain uses TRBV11-2 with TRBJ1-6; no clear D gene. The V end was cut by 5 bases, the J end by 8 bases, with 13 bases between. The CDR3 sequence is 14 residues long. Germline assignment: CDR1 SGHAT and CDR2 FQNNGV. The CDR3 loop reads CASSPRTSYSPLHF. The CDR3 DNA reads TGTGCCAGCAGCCCGCGGACTTCCTATTCACCCCTCCACTTT.

V and J are TRBV20-1 and TRBJ2-1; D uncertain. The assigned J gene may be wrong: the sequence end matches TRBJ2-7 better. Per germline, CDR1 DFQATT and CDR2 SNEGSKA (reference sequence). This CDR3 contains 17 residues. The CDR3 DNA reads TGCAGTGCCCAAGGAGAGCGAATGCCGCACTCCTACAATGAGCAGTACTTC. Its translation is CSAQGERMPHSYNEQYF.

This clonotype has a count of ten or more. V usage is TRBV27 and J usage is TRBJ2-3, with 11 bases identical to TRBD2. Unmatched junction bases numbered 10, after V lost 2 bases and J lost 0 bases. CDR3 size: 19 residues. Germline CDR1 reads MNHEY; CDR2 reads SMNVEV (reference sequence). The CDR3 DNA reads TGTGCCAGCAGTTTAGGACTAGCGGGTCCTACTTCTAGCACAGATACGCAGTATTTT. Residues: CASSLGLAGPTSSTDTQYF.

Only a few counts were recorded for this clonotype. The chain uses TRBV7-2 and TRBJ2-1; 7 bases agree with TRBD1. Trimming removed 3 bases from V and 0 bases from J; junction bases left unmatched: 2. The CDR3 spans 15 residues. Germline CDR1 and CDR2: SGHTA and FQGNSA. CDR3 coding DNA: TGTGCCAGCAGCTTTTGGGACAGCTCCTACAATGAGCAGTTCTTC. Its translation is CASSFWDSSYNEQFF.

This clonotype was detected only a few times. The chain joins TRBV5-5 to TRBJ2-1; D not resolved. CDR1 and CDR2 (germline): SGHKS, YYEKEE (reference sequence). CDR3 length: 13 amino acids. V was pared by 3 bases and J by 8 bases, with 12 bases between. CDR3 loop: CASSWAAVDEQFF. Here the CDR3 DNA reads TGTGCCAGCAGCTGGGCCGCTGTCGATGAGCAGTTCTTC.

This clonotype was counted a single time. The rearrangement joins TRBV5-4 to TRBJ2-2; 10 bases align to TRBD2. With V trimmed by 1 base and J by 6 bases, 6 bases remained unmatched. The CDR3 runs 16 residues. Germline V lookup: CDR1 SGHNT, CDR2 YYREEE (reference sequence). CDR3 protein: CASSLSGRARPGELFF. The CDR3 region has the DNA TGTGCCAGCAGCTTGAGCGGGAGGGCCAGGCCCGGGGAGCTGTTTTTT.

On this clonotype itself: At one of its ends the junction is not consistent with the germline gene, which may arise from a read error. The genes are TRBV18 and TRBJ1-6; tentative D call: TRBD1 (6 bases). Germline V gene lookup returns CDR1 KGHSH and CDR2 LQKENI. This CDR3 has 16 residues. DNA of the CDR3: TGTGCCAGCTCACCATCCGCGGGGGGCGGTAATCCACCCCTCCACTTT. Protein: CASSPSAGGGNPPLHF.

With regard to this clonotype: A much larger clonotype is one base distant, so this may be a read error. This rearrangement joins TRBV4-3 to TRBJ2-1; 11 bases are shared with TRBD2. CDR3 size: 17 residues. Germline V CDR1 and CDR2: LGHNA, YSLEER. The CDR3 DNA sequence: TGCGCCAGCTGCCAAGACGTCTCTAGCGGGGGGAACAATGAGCAGTTCTTC. It encodes CASCQDVSSGGNNEQFF.

The chain carries TRBV11-2 and TRBJ2-5; TRBD2 agrees at 8 bases. With 8 bases clipped from V and 5 bases from J, the junction kept 13 bases outside the gene matches. CDR3 size: 15 residues. From germline, CDR1 is SGHAT and CDR2 FQNNGV. CDR3 sequence (DNA): TGTGCCAGCCAGCTGGGGAGCGGGAGTGTGGAGACCCAGTACTTC. Encoded protein: CASQLGSGSVETQYF.

The chain links TRBV5-5 to TRBJ2-5; D may be TRBD1 (6 bases). The germline CDR1 and CDR2 sequences are SGHKS and YYEKEE (reference sequence). Trimming cost V 4 bases and J 2 bases, with 12 bases left between them. The CDR3 is made up of 14 amino acids. The CDR3, as DNA: TGTGCCAGCAGCCTGAATCAGGGGCAAGAGACCCAGTACTTC. It translates to CASSLNQGQETQYF.

This chain links TRBV20-1 with TRBJ1-4; no reliable D call. Deletions cut 0 bases from V and 5 bases from J, with 7 bases between. The CDR3 contains 13 residues. Germline assignment: CDR1 DFQATT and CDR2 SNEGSKA (reference sequence). CDR3 loop: CSARDQRNEKLFF. CDR3 sequence (DNA): TGCAGTGCTAGAGATCAGCGAAATGAAAAACTGTTTTTT.

This clonotype was detected a few times. Germline is not matched at one junction end, which may reflect a read error. The chain links TRBV3-1 to TRBJ2-1, with 10 bases lining up with TRBD2. This CDR3 is built from 16 residues. In germline, CDR1 is LGHDT, CDR2 YNNKEL (reference sequence). For the CDR3, the DNA is TGTGCCAGCAGCCTCACCGGGACTAGCGAGTACAGTGAGCAGTTCTTC. It encodes CASSLTGTSEYSEQFF.

At least ten counts were recorded for this clonotype. The gene calls are TRBV24-1 and TRBJ2-1; D not certain. This CDR3 is 12 amino acids long. Trimming pared 3 bases from V and 10 bases from J, leaving 9 bases between. Germline lookup yields CDR1 KGHDR and CDR2 SFDVKD. The CDR3 DNA sequence: TGTGCCACCAGTGATCACACAGAGGAGCAGTTCTTC. Translation gives CATSDHTEEQFF.

The V call is TRBV3-1, the J call TRBJ1-2; 8 bases are shared with TRBD1. This CDR3 has 14 amino acids. V was clipped by 6 bases and J by 4 bases; unmatched bases: 7. Per germline, CDR1 LGHDT and CDR2 YNNKEL (reference sequence). CDR3 in DNA: TGTGCCAGCAGTACCAGGGGGCTGGGCTATGGCTACACCTTC. Protein: CASSTRGLGYGYTF.

This chain uses TRBV2 with TRBJ2-3; no definite D call. From germline, CDR1 is SNHLY and CDR2 FYNNEI. The CDR3 is made up of 12 amino acids. Trimming left V 8 bases short and J 6 bases short, with 12 bases between. The CDR3 coding sequence is TGTGCCAGCGTGGAGCTGGGGGATACGCAGTATTTT. Encoded protein: CASVELGDTQYF.